This TCR beta chain was documented in a study of early stage breast cancer tumors. Looking at the study overall: Under 10 ER+/PR+/HER2- tumors were invasive ductal; a few were invasive lobular. Average read coverage per sample was about 10-fold. Findings of the study overall: Blood repertoires resembled normal breast more than tumor.

Germline V lookup: CDR1 SGHDN, CDR2 FVKESK. The CDR3 is made up of 15 amino acids. The ends lost 0 bases at V and 5 bases at J; junction bases unmatched: 4. Concerning this clone itself: Antigen specificity is unknown.

Produced via immunoSEQ multiplex PCR; TCRdb's table is partial and in-frame only. This table has just over 70,000 clones, 70% to 85% appearing once. This chain connects TRBV14 to TRBJ2-5; 9 bases are a match to TRBD2. Sequencing was carried out using blood. The sequence was collected from a person between 60 and 69 years old with breast cancer. CDR3 protein: CASSQDGGGAETQYF. DNA of the CDR3: TGTGCCAGCAGCCAAGACGGCGGGGGGGCCGAGACCCAGTACTTC. The full variable domain, in which reference TRBV14 and TRBJ2-5 provide the parts outside the CDR3, is EAGVTQFPSHSVIEKGQTVTLRCDPISGHDNLYWYRRVMGKEIKFLLHFVKESKQDESGMPNNRFLAERTGGTYSTLKVQPAELEDSGVYFCASSQDGGGAETQYFGPGTRLLVL.